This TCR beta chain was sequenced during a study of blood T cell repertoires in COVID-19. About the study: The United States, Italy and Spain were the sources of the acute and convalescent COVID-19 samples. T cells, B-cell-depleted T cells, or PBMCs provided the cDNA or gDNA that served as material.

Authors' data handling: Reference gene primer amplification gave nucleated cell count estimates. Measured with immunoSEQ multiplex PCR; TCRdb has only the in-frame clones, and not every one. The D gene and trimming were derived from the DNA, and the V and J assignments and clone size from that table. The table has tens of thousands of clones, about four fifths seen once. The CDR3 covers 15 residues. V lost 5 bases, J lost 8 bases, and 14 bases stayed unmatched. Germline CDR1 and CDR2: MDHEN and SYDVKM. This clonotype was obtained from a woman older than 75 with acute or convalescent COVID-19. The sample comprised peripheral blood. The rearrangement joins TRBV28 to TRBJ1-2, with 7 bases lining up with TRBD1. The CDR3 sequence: CASSQTGRWSWGYTF. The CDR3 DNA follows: TGTGCCAGCAGTCAGACAGGGAGGTGGAGTTGGGGCTACACCTTC.